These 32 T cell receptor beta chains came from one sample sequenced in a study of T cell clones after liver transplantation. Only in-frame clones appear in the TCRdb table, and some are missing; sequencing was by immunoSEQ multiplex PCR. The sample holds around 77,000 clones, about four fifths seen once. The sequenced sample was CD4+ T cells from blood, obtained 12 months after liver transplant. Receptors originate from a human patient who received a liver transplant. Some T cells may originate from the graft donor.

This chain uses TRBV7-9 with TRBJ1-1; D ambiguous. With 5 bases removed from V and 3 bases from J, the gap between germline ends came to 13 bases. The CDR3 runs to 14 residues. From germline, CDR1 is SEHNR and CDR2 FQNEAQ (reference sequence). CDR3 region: CASSLTVGDTEAFF. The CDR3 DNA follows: TGTGCCAGCAGCCTCACAGTCGGGGACACTGAAGCTTTCTTT.

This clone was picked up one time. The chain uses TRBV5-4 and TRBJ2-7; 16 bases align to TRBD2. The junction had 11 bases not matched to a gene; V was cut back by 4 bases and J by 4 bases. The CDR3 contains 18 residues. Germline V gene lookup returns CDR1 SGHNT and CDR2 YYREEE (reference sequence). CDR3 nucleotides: TGTGCCAGCAGCCAGGGACTAGCGGGAGGGCCCGATGGGTACGAGCAGTACTTC. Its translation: CASSQGLAGGPDGYEQYF.

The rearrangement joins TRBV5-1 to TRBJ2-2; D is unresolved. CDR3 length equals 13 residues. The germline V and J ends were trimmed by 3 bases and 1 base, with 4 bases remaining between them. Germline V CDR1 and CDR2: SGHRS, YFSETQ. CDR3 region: CASSYGNTGELFF. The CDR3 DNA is TGCGCCAGCAGCTATGGGAACACCGGGGAGCTGTTTTTT.

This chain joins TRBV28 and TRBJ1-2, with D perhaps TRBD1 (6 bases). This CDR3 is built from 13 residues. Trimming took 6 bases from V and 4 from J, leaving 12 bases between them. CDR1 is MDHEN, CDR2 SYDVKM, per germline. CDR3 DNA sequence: TGTGCCAGCAGACCTAGGACAGTCTATGGCTACACCTTC. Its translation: CASRPRTVYGYTF.

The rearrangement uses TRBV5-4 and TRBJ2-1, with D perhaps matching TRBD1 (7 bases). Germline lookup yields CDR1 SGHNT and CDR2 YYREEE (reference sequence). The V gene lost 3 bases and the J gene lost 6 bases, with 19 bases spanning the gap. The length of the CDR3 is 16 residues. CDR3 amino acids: CASSSWRDSQGNEQFF. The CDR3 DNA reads TGTGCCAGCAGCTCTTGGCGGGACAGCCAAGGCAATGAGCAGTTCTTC. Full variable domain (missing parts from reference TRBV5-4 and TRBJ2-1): ETGVTQSPTHLIKTRGQQVTLRCSSQSGHNTVSWYQQALGQGPQFIFQYYREEENGRGNFPPRFSGLQFPNYSSELNVNALELDDSALYLCASSSWRDSQGNEQFFGPGTRLTVL.

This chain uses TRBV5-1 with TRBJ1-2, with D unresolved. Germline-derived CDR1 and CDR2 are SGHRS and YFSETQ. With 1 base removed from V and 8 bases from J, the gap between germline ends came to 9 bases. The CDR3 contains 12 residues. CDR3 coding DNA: TGCGCCAGCAGCTTGCCCGGCGGGGGCTACACCTTC. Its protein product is CASSLPGGGYTF.

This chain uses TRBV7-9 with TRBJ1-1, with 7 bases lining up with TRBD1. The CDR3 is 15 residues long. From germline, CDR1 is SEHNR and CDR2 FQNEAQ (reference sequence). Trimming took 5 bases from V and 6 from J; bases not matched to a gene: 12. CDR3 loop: CASSLIDPGQSEAFF. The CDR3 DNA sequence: TGTGCCAGCAGCCTAATAGACCCGGGACAGTCTGAAGCTTTCTTT.

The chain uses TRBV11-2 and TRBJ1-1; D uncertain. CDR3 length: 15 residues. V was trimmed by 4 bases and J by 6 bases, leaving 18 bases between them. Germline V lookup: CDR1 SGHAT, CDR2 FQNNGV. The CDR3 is CASSSSGGIRAEAFF. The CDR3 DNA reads TGTGCCAGCAGCTCCTCGGGCGGGATTCGGGCTGAAGCTTTCTTT.

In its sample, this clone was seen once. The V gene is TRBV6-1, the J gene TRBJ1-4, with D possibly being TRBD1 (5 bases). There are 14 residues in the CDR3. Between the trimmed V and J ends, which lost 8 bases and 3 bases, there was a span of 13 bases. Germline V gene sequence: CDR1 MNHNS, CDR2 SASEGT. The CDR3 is CASLSGTANEKLFF. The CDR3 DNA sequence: TGTGCCAGCCTATCCGGGACGGCTAATGAAAAACTGTTTTTT.

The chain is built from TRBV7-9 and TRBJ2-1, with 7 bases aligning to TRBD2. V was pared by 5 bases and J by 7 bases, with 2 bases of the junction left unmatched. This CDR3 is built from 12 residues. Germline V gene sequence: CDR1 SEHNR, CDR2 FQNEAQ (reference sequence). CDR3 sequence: CASSREVNEQFF. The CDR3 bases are TGTGCCAGCAGCCGGGAGGTGAATGAGCAGTTCTTC.

This chain's CDR3 is CASSLSLGVTGDADTQYF. CDR3 sequence (DNA): TGTGCCAGCAGTTTGTCGTTAGGTGTGACAGGGGATGCAGATACGCAGTATTTT. This chain connects TRBV28 to TRBJ2-3; 8 positions agree with TRBD1. The V gene end was trimmed by 3 bases and the J gene end by 4 bases; junction bases not matched to a gene: 15. Germline V lookup: CDR1 MDHEN, CDR2 SYDVKM. This CDR3 is built from 18 residues.

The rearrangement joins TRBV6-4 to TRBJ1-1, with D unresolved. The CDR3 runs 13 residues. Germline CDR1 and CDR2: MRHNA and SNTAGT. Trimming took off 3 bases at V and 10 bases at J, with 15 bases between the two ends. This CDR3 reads CASSDLSGGRAFF. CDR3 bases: TGTGCCAGCAGTGATCTGTCCGGAGGTAGAGCTTTCTTT.

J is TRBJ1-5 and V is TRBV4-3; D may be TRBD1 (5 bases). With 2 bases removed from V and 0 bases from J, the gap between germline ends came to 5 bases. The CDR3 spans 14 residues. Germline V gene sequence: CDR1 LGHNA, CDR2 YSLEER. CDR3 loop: CASSQTGSNQPQHF. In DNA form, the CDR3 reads TGCGCCAGCAGCCAAACAGGTAGCAATCAGCCCCAGCATTTT.

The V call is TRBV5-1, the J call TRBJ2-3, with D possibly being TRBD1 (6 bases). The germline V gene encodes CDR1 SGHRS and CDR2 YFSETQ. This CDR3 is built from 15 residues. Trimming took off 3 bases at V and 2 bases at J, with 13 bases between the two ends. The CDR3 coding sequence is TGCGCCAGCAGCTGGGGGCCCGGTGTCACAGATACGCAGTATTTT. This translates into CASSWGPGVTDTQYF. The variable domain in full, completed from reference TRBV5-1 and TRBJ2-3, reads KAGVTQTPRYLIKTRGQQVTLSCSPISGHRSVSWYQQTPGQGLQFLFEYFSETQRNKGNFPGRFSGRQFSNSRSEMNVSTLELGDSALYLCASSWGPGVTDTQYFGPGTRLTVL.

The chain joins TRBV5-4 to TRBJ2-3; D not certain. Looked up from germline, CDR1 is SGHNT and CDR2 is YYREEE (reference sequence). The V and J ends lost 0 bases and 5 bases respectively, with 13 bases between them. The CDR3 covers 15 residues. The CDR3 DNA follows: TGTGCCAGCAGCTTGGCGCCAGGAAGGTTAGATACGCAGTATTTT. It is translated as CASSLAPGRLDTQYF.

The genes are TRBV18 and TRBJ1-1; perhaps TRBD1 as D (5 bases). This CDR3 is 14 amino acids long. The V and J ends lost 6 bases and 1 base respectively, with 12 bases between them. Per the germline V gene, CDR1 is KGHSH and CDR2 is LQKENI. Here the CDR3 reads CASSVDGGNTEAFF. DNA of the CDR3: TGTGCCAGCTCTGTAGACGGGGGGAACACTGAAGCTTTCTTT.

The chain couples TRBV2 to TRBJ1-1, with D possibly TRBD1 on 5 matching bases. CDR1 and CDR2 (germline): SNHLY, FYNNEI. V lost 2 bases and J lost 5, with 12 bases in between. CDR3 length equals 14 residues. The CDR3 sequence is CASSETTGGTEAFF. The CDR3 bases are TGTGCCAGCAGTGAAACGACCGGGGGGACTGAAGCTTTCTTT. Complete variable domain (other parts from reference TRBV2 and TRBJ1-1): EPEVTQTPSHQVTQMGQEVILRCVPISNHLYFYWYRQILGQKVEFLVSFYNNEISEKSEIFDDQFSVERPDGSNFTLKIRSTKLEDSAMYFCASSETTGGTEAFFGQGTRLTVV.

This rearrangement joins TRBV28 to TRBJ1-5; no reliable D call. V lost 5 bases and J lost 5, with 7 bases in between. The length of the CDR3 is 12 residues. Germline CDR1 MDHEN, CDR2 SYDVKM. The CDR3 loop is CASSRTHQPQHF. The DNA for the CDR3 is TGTGCCAGCAGTCGGACCCATCAGCCCCAGCATTTT.

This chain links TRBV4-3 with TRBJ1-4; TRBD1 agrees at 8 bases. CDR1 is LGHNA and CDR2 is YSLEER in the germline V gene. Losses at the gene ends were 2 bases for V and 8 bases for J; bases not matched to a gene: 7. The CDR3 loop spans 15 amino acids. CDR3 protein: CASSQQGQGAEKLFF. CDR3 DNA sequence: TGCGCCAGCAGCCAACAAGGACAGGGAGCCGAAAAACTGTTTTTT.

The CDR3 reads CASSEWAEAFF. CDR3 DNA: TGCGCCAGCAGTGAGTGGGCTGAAGCTTTCTTT. This chain connects TRBV10-2 to TRBJ1-1; D unclear. From germline, CDR1 is WSHSY and CDR2 SAAADI. CDR3 length: 11 amino acids. V lost 1 base and J lost 6, with 3 bases in between.

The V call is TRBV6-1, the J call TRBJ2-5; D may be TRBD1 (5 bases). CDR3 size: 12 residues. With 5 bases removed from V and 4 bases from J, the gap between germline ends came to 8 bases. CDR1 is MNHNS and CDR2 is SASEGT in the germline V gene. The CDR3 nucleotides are TGTGCCAGCAGTCGACAGAGAGAGACCCAGTACTTC. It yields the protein CASSRQRETQYF.

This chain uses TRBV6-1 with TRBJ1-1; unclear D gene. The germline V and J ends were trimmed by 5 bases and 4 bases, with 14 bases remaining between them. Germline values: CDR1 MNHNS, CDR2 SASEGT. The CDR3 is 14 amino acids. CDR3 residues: CASSPQRDATEAFF. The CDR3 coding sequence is TGTGCCAGCAGTCCCCAGAGGGATGCCACTGAAGCTTTCTTT.

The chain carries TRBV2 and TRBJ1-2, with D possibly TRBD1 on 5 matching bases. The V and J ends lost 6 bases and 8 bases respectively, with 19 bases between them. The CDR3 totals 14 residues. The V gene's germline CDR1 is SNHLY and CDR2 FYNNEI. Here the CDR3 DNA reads TGTGCCAGCAGCGCAGGGCAGCCAGCTAGGGGCTACACCTTC. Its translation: CASSAGQPARGYTF.

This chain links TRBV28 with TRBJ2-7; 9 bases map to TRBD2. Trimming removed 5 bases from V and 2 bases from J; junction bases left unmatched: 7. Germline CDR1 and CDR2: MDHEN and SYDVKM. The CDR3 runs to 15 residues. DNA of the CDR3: TGTGCCAGCAGTCCACAGCTAGCGGGGACCTACGAGCAGTACTTC. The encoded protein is CASSPQLAGTYEQYF.

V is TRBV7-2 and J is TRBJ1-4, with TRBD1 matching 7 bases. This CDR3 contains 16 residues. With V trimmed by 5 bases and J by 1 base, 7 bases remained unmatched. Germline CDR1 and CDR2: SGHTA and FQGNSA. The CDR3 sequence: CASSRDSDQTNEKLFF. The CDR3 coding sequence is TGTGCCAGCAGCCGGGACAGCGACCAAACTAATGAAAAACTGTTTTTT.

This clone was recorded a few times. The CDR3 bases are TGTGCCAGCTCCAGACAGGGGTTTGGGGGAGAGACCCAGTACTTC. It is translated as CASSRQGFGGETQYF. V is TRBV18 and J is TRBJ2-5; 8 nucleotides line up with TRBD1. J gave up 4 bases and V 6 bases, and 10 bases lay outside the gene matches. The CDR3 totals 15 residues. Germline V gives CDR1 KGHSH, CDR2 LQKENI.

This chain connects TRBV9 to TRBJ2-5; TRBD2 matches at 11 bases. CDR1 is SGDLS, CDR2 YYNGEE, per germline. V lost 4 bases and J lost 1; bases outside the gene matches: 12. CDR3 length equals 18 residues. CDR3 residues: CASSPRYTSGSIQETQYF. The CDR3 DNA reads TGTGCCAGCAGCCCCCGATACACTAGCGGGAGTATCCAAGAGACCCAGTACTTC.

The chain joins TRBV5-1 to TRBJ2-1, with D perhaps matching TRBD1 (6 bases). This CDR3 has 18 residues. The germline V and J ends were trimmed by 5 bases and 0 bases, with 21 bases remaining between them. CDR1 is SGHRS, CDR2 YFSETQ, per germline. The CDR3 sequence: CASSETGLSVLSYNEQFF. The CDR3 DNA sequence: TGCGCCAGCAGTGAGACAGGACTTTCCGTTCTCTCCTACAATGAGCAGTTCTTC. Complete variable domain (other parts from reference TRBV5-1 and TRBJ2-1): KAGVTQTPRYLIKTRGQQVTLSCSPISGHRSVSWYQQTPGQGLQFLFEYFSETQRNKGNFPGRFSGRQFSNSRSEMNVSTLELGDSALYLCASSETGLSVLSYNEQFFGPGTRLTVL.

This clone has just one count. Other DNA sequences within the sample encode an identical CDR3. The CDR3 DNA sequence: TGTGCCAGCAGCGTCCTGGGGGATACGCAGTATTTT. Translating gives CASSVLGDTQYF. J is TRBJ2-3 and V is TRBV9, with D hard to call. The V gene's germline CDR1 is SGDLS and CDR2 YYNGEE. The ends were cut back, 2 bases at V and 6 bases at J, with 7 bases in the middle. This CDR3 comprises 12 residues. The full variable domain, in which reference TRBV9 and TRBJ2-3 provide the parts outside the CDR3, is DSGVTQTPKHLITATGQRVTLRCSPRSGDLSVYWYQQSLDQGLQFLIQYYNGEERAKGNILERFSAQQFPDLHSELNLSSLELGDSALYFCASSVLGDTQYFGPGTRLTVL.

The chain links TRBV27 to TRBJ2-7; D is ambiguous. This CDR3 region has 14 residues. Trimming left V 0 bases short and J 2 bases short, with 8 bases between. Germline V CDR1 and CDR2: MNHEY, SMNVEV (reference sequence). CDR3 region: CASSLSRRPYEQYF. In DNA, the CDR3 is TGTGCCAGCAGTTTATCACGGCGGCCCTACGAGCAGTACTTC.

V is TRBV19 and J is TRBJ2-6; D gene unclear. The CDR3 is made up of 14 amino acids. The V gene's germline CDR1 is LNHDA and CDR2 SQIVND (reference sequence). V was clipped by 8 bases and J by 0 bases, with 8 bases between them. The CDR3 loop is CASVSPSGANVLTF. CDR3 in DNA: TGTGCCAGTGTATCCCCCTCTGGGGCCAACGTCCTGACTTTC.

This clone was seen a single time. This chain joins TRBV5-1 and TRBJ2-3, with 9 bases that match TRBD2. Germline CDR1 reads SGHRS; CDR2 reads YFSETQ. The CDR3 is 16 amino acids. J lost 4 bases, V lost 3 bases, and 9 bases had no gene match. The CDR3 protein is CASSWVRLAGPDTQYF. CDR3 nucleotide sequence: TGCGCCAGCAGCTGGGTAAGGCTAGCGGGACCAGATACGCAGTATTTT.